The 17 T cell receptor beta chains below were found in one sample sequenced in a study of T cell responses to AZD1222 COVID-19 vaccine. TCRdb's copy holds only in-frame clones and misses some; the assay was immunoSEQ multiplex PCR. The sample records approximately 93,000 clones, roughly 87% being singletons. Material: peripheral blood, obtained 28 days after the second AZD1222 dose. The origin of the receptors is an adult who received the AZD1222 COVID-19 vaccine.

V gene TRBV5-6 combines with J gene TRBJ2-7; D call uncertain. The CDR3 consists of 15 residues. The germline V gene encodes CDR1 SGHDT and CDR2 YYEEEE. The V end was cut by 7 bases, the J end by 2 bases, with 19 bases between. CDR3 nucleotide sequence: TGTGCCAGCCTTTTGGGTAATGGATTCACCTACGAGCAGTACTTC. This translates into CASLLGNGFTYEQYF.

The chain uses TRBV27 and TRBJ1-3; 9 bases fit TRBD1. CDR3 size: 15 residues. V shed 3 bases, J shed 6 bases, and the junction held 6 bases outside the gene matches. CDR1 MNHEY and CDR2 SMNVEV come from the germline V gene (reference sequence). CDR3 in amino acids: CASSLGQGVENTIYF. CDR3 nucleotide sequence: TGTGCCAGCAGTTTGGGACAGGGAGTTGAAAACACCATATATTTT.

The CDR3 DNA reads as TGTGCCAGCAGTAAAAAGACAGGCGCTACCTACGAGCAGTACTTC. Its protein is CASSKKTGATYEQYF. The J gene is TRBJ2-7, the V gene TRBV5-4, with a tentative D call TRBD1 (6 bases). Germline assignment: CDR1 SGHNT and CDR2 YYREEE (reference sequence). The CDR3 contains 15 residues. V was cut by 5 bases and J by 2 bases, with 17 bases left in between.

V usage is TRBV7-9 and J usage is TRBJ2-3; TRBD2 matches at 7 bases. After removal of 6 bases from V and 6 bases from J, the junction contained 15 bases not matched to a gene. The CDR3 extends over 16 amino acids. Germline values: CDR1 SEHNR, CDR2 FQNEAQ (reference sequence). Here the CDR3 reads CASSSLAGAIVDTQYF. Here the CDR3 DNA reads TGTGCCAGCAGTTCGTTAGCGGGCGCCATCGTTGATACGCAGTATTTT.

The V and J genes are TRBV28 and TRBJ2-7, with 7 bases that match TRBD1. Germline values: CDR1 MDHEN, CDR2 SYDVKM. There are 14 residues in the CDR3. Unmatched junction bases numbered 9, after V lost 7 bases and J lost 3 bases. The DNA of the CDR3 is TGTGCCAGCATCGAGGGGGACAGATTCTACGAGCAGTACTTC. It yields the protein CASIEGDRFYEQYF. Full variable domain (remainder filled in from reference TRBV28 and TRBJ2-7): DVKVTQSSRYLVKRTGEKVFLECVQDMDHENMFWYRQDPGLGLRLIYFSYDVKMKEKGDIPEGYSVSREKKERFSLILESASTNQTSMYLCASIEGDRFYEQYFGPGTRLTVT.

The chain uses TRBV5-8 and TRBJ1-5; no definite D call. Germline V gene sequence: CDR1 SGHTS, CDR2 YDEGEE. This CDR3 contains 13 residues. The V and J ends lost 0 bases and 4 bases respectively, with 5 bases between them. The CDR3 sequence is CASSLGRNQPQHF. The CDR3 DNA follows: TGTGCCAGCAGCTTGGGCAGGAATCAGCCCCAGCATTTT.

The chain recombines TRBV7-3 with TRBJ1-1; D ambiguous. The ends were cut back, 5 bases at V and 5 bases at J, with 12 bases in the middle. Germline lookup yields CDR1 SGHTA and CDR2 FQGTGA. The length of the CDR3 is 13 residues. In nucleotides, the CDR3 is TGTGCCAGCAGCCCGGAACGGAGGACTGAAGCTTTCTTT. Its protein is CASSPERRTEAFF.

The gene calls are TRBV7-6 and TRBJ2-5; 7 bases agree with TRBD2. The CDR3 loop spans 16 amino acids. The germline V gene has CDR1 SGHVS and CDR2 FNYEAQ. V shed 5 bases and J 0 bases; nucleotides not matched to a gene: 9. The CDR3 here is CASSRGGVGNQETQYF. The DNA for the CDR3 is TGTGCCAGCAGCCGCGGGGGAGTGGGTAACCAAGAGACCCAGTACTTC.

The rearrangement uses TRBV9 and TRBJ2-1, with 8 bases identical to TRBD2. Looked up from germline, CDR1 is SGDLS and CDR2 is YYNGEE. With 0 bases clipped from V and 0 bases from J, the junction kept 2 bases outside the gene matches. This CDR3 has 16 amino acids. The CDR3 region has the DNA TGTGCCAGCAGCGTAGGCGGGGGGAGCTCCTACAATGAGCAGTTCTTC. Residues: CASSVGGGSSYNEQFF.

This clone was seen a few times. V and J are TRBV3-1 (or the pseudogene TRBV3-2) and TRBJ2-7; D call uncertain. The germline V and J ends were trimmed by 5 bases and 2 bases, with 4 bases remaining between them. There are 11 residues in the CDR3. Per germline, CDR1 LGHDT and CDR2 YNNKEL (reference sequence). The chain's CDR3 is CASSSPYEQYF. For the CDR3, the DNA is TGTGCCAGCAGCTCCCCCTACGAGCAGTACTTC.

The J gene is TRBJ1-2, the V gene TRBV5-1, with a possible D match to TRBD1 (5 bases). Germline V lookup: CDR1 SGHRS, CDR2 YFSETQ. Trimming took 0 bases from V and 8 from J, leaving 14 bases between them. The CDR3 has 14 residues. The chain's CDR3 is CASSLAVGHGGYTF. CDR3 DNA: TGCGCCAGCAGCTTGGCCGTGGGGCATGGGGGCTACACCTTC.

V is TRBV9 and J is TRBJ2-3, with 15 bases that match TRBD2. The CDR3 loop spans 18 amino acids. CDR1 is SGDLS and CDR2 is YYNGEE in the germline V gene. The trim removed 4 bases at V and 0 bases at J, leaving 6 bases unmatched. This chain's CDR3 is CASSKGTSGGTSTDTQYF. The DNA of the CDR3 is TGTGCCAGCAGCAAAGGGACTAGCGGGGGGACTAGCACAGATACGCAGTATTTT.

The chain links TRBV7-2 to TRBJ2-7; D not certain. The CDR3 spans 11 residues. The germline V gene has CDR1 SGHTA and CDR2 FQGNSA. V was pared by 5 bases and J by 3 bases, with 5 bases between. The CDR3: CASSPGYEQYF. CDR3 coding DNA: TGTGCCAGCAGCCCGGGCTACGAGCAGTACTTC.

This chain connects TRBV6-5 to TRBJ2-3; 10 nucleotides line up with TRBD2. J was trimmed by 6 bases and V by 0 bases; bases with no gene match: 6. The CDR3 totals 16 residues. Germline V CDR1 and CDR2: MNHEY, SVGAGI. CDR3 sequence (DNA): TGTGCCAGCAGTTACTCTCGGAGCGGGGGGGCCGATACGCAGTATTTT. Encoded protein: CASSYSRSGGADTQYF.

The genes are TRBV7-9 and TRBJ1-4; 8 bases are shared with TRBD1. The CDR3 contains 14 residues. J lost 8 bases, V lost 5 bases, and 7 bases had no gene match. The germline V gene has CDR1 SEHNR and CDR2 FQNEAQ (reference sequence). The CDR3 bases are TGTGCCAGCAGCCAGACAGGGGTCGGGGAAAAACTGTTTTTT. It yields the protein CASSQTGVGEKLFF.

The rearrangement uses TRBV19 and TRBJ2-5; TRBD1 agrees at 7 bases. Germline V lookup: CDR1 LNHDA, CDR2 SQIVND (reference sequence). The CDR3 contains 15 residues. Trimming at V came to 5 bases and at J to 7 bases, leaving 13 bases not matched to a gene. CDR3 DNA sequence: TGTGCCAGTAGTTTACGGGACAGCCATCTGGGGACCCAGTACTTC. This gives the protein CASSLRDSHLGTQYF.

The rearrangement uses TRBV7-8 and TRBJ2-2; D possibly matches TRBD1 or TRBD2 (6 bases each). This CDR3 has 17 amino acids. The germline CDR1 and CDR2 sequences are SGHVS and FQNEAQ. Trimming removed 1 base from V and 0 bases from J, with 12 bases in between. The CDR3 here is CASSLGGGPANTGELFF. The CDR3, as DNA: TGTGCCAGCAGCTTAGGTGGGGGGCCTGCGAACACCGGGGAGCTGTTTTTT.